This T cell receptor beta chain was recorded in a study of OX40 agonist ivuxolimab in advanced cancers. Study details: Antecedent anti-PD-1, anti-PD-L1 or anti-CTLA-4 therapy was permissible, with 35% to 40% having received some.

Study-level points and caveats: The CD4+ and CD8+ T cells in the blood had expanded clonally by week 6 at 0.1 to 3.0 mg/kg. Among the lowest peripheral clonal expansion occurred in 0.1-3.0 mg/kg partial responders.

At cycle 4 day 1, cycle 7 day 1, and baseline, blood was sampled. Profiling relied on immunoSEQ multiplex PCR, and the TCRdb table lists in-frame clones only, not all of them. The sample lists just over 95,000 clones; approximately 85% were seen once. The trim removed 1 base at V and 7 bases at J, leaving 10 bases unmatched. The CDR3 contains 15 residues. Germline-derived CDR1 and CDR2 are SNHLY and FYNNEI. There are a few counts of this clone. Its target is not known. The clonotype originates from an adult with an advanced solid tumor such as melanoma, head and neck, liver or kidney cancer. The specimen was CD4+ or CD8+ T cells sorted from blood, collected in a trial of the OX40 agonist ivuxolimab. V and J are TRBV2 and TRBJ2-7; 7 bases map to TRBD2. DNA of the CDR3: TGTGCCAGCAGTGAAGGCTGGGGGGGAGCCCGGGAGCAGTACTTC. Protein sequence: CASSEGWGGAREQYF.